This T cell receptor (beta chain) is drawn from a study of shared clonotypes between healthy human individuals. CDR3 length equals 15 residues. J lost 2 bases, V lost 2 bases, and 1 base had no gene match. Germline CDR1 reads SGHRS; CDR2 reads YFSETQ. Comments on this clone: Its target is not known.

The authors ran the assay at deep level. Assay: immunoSEQ multiplex PCR; the TCRdb copy retains only in-frame clones and omits some. The sample lists roughly 200,000 clones; around 63% were seen once. Regarding the study as a whole: Among non-shared clonotypes, generation probabilities were lower than among those shared by all four donors. A limitation of the genetic and exposure-history diversity represented arose from few donors.

This chain uses TRBV5-1 with TRBJ2-7; 13 bases map to TRBD2. Sequencing was carried out using memory CD4+ T cells sorted from blood. This sample's subset: CD45RA-negative fraction. The sequence came from a man aged 25 to 40 in good health. CDR3 region: CASSFGLAGAYEQYF. CDR3 DNA: TGCGCCAGCAGCTTCGGACTAGCGGGGGCCTACGAGCAGTACTTC.